Listed below are T cell receptor beta chains from one sample, sequenced in a study of CD8 T cells in Susac syndrome. TCRdb processed the immunoSEQ multiplex PCR reads anew with MiXCR; each CDR3 protein has one entry. Among 150,000 to 200,000 distinct CDR3 sequences listed, about 95% were seen once. The sample consisted of CD4+ T cells from PBMCs. The source is a human donor in good health. Both conserved end residues are part of each CDR3. Each record gives: CDR3 DNA, CDR3 protein, V gene, D gene, clone size, J gene. D genes are given only for firm matches. Clone size, where shown, is once, few, many, or a class for clones that have expanded.

DNA: TGTGCCAGCAGTGAGAGGGAGGGGGGAGAGACCCAGTACTTC
CDR3: CASSEREGGETQYF
V: TRBV25-1
D: NA
size: NA
J: TRBJ2-5

DNA: TGTGCCAGCAGTTACTCGATCGGTGGCAATGAGCAGTTCTTC
CDR3: CASSYSIGGNEQFF
V: TRBV6-5
D: NA
size: NA
J: TRBJ2-1

DNA: TGTGCCAGCAGCTGGGGACAGGGGACTGGGCTTGAAGCTTTCTTT
CDR3: CASSWGQGTGLEAFF
V: TRBV7-9
D: TRBD1
size: NA
J: TRBJ1-1

DNA: TGTGCCAGCAGTTTTCTTCGCGGGAGGCAGGCAGATACGCAGTATTTT
CDR3: CASSFLRGRQADTQYF
V: TRBV12-3/TRBV12-4
D: TRBD2
size: NA
J: TRBJ2-3

DNA: TGTGCGACGGGGTTAACTAATGAAAAACTGTTTTTT
CDR3: CATGLTNEKLFF
V: TRBV30
D: NA
size: NA
J: TRBJ1-4

DNA: TGTGCCAGCAGCCTCGACTTAGGATTTAGCGGTACCTACAATGAGCAGTTCTTC
CDR3: CASSLDLGFSGTYNEQFF
V: TRBV7-9
D: NA
size: NA
J: TRBJ2-1

DNA: TGTGCCAGCAGCCTTCAGCTTCAGCCCCAGCATTTT
CDR3: CASSLQLQPQHF
V: TRBV28
D: NA
size: NA
J: TRBJ1-5

DNA: TGTGCCAGCAGCTTAGGGCGGCTGCGGGACGCAGATACGCAGTATTTT
CDR3: CASSLGRLRDADTQYF
V: TRBV7-2
D: NA
size: NA
J: TRBJ2-3

DNA: TGCAGTGCTAGAGGCGGACTAGCAATAGCTACGCAGTATTTT
CDR3: CSARGGLAIATQYF
V: TRBV20-1
D: TRBD2
size: once
J: TRBJ2-3

DNA: TGCAGTGCTAGAAGTACTAGCGGGAGATCTGATACGCAGTATTTT
CDR3: CSARSTSGRSDTQYF
V: TRBV20-1
D: TRBD2
size: NA
J: TRBJ2-3

DNA: TGCAGCGTTGAAGGGACTAGTGACGAGCAGTACTTC
CDR3: CSVEGTSDEQYF
V: TRBV29-1
D: TRBD2
size: once
J: TRBJ2-7

DNA: TGTGCCACCAGTGATTTTAAGTCCAGGGCCTACAATGAGCAGTTCTTC
CDR3: CATSDFKSRAYNEQFF
V: TRBV24-1
D: NA
size: NA
J: TRBJ2-1

DNA: TGTGCCAGCAGCGTAGCAATGGAGACCCAGTACTTC
CDR3: CASSVAMETQYF
V: TRBV9
D: NA
size: NA
J: TRBJ2-5

DNA: TGCAGCGTCTACCCGACAGGGGGCAGTTACGAGCAGTACTTC
CDR3: CSVYPTGGSYEQYF
V: TRBV29-1
D: TRBD1
size: NA
J: TRBJ2-7

DNA: TGTGCCAGCAGTGCAGGCGGGGCCAACTACAATGAGCAGTTCTTC
CDR3: CASSAGGANYNEQFF
V: TRBV25-1
D: NA
size: NA
J: TRBJ2-1

DNA: TGTGCCAGCAGCAGAGGACAGGGATTTCGGACCGGGGAGCTGTTTTTT
CDR3: CASSRGQGFRTGELFF
V: TRBV5-4
D: TRBD1
size: once
J: TRBJ2-2

DNA: TGTGCCAGCAGGCCAGAGGCACCGTCTAGGCGTACGCAGTATTTT
CDR3: CASRPEAPSRRTQYF
V: TRBV28
D: NA
size: once
J: TRBJ2-3

DNA: TGTGCCAGCAGTTTAGACTATGAGGGCTCCTACGAGCAGTACTTC
CDR3: CASSLDYEGSYEQYF
V: TRBV12-3/TRBV12-4
D: NA
size: NA
J: TRBJ2-7

DNA: TGCAGCGTCCCGGCATTTTTGGAGACCCAGTACTTC
CDR3: CSVPAFLETQYF
V: TRBV29-1
D: NA
size: NA
J: TRBJ2-5

DNA: TGTGCCAGCGGTCCGGCCCTGATGCGAGAGACCCAGTACTTC
CDR3: CASGPALMRETQYF
V: TRBV28
D: NA
size: NA
J: TRBJ2-5

DNA: TGCAGTGCAGCAACGGGGAGAAGCACAGATACGCAGTATTTT
CDR3: CSAATGRSTDTQYF
V: TRBV20-1
D: NA
size: NA
J: TRBJ2-3

DNA: TGCAGCGGGAGGGACGGCCAACTCAACGGAAACATTCAGTACTTC
CDR3: CSGRDGQLNGNIQYF
V: TRBV29-1
D: NA
size: NA
J: TRBJ2-4

DNA: TGTGCCAGCAGCTTAGCAGGGTGGGAGACCCAGTACTTC
CDR3: CASSLAGWETQYF
V: TRBV7-9
D: NA
size: NA
J: TRBJ2-5